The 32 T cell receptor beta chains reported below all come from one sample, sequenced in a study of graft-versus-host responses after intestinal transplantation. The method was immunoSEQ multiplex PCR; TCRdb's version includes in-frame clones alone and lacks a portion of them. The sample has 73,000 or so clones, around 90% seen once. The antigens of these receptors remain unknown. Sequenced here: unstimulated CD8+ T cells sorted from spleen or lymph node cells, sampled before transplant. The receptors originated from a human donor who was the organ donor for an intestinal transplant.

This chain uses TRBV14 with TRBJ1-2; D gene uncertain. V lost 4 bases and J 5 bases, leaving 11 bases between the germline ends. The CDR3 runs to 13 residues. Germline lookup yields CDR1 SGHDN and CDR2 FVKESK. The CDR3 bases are TGTGCCAGCAGCCTTCGTGTCGGGTATGGCTACACCTTC. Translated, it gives CASSLRVGYGYTF.

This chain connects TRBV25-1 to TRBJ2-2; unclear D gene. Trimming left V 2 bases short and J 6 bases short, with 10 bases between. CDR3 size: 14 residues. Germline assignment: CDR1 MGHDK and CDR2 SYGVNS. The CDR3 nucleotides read TGTGCCAGCAGTGAACAATTAGGAGCCGGGGAGCTGTTTTTT. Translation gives CASSEQLGAGELFF.

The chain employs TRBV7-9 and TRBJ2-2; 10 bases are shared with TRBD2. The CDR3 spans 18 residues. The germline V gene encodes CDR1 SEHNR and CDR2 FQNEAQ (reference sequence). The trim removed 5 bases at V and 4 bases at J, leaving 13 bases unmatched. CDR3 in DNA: TGTGCCAGCAGCACGACGGTCCTAGCGGGGGTGGGCACCGGGGAGCTGTTTTTT. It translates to CASSTTVLAGVGTGELFF.

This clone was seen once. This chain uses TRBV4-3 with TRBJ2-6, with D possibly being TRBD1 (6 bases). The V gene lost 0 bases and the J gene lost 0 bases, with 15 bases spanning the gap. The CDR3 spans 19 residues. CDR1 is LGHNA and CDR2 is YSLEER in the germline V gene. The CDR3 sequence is CASSQDPGDLSSGANVLTF. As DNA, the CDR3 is TGCGCCAGCAGCCAAGATCCAGGGGATTTAAGCTCTGGGGCCAACGTCCTGACTTTC.

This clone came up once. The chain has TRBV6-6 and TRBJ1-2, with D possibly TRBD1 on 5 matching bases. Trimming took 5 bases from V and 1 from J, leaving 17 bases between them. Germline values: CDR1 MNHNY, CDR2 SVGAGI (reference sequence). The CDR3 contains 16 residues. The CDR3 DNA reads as TGTGCCAGCAGTCTCCCGCACTTGACAGATAACTATGGCTACACCTTC. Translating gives CASSLPHLTDNYGYTF.

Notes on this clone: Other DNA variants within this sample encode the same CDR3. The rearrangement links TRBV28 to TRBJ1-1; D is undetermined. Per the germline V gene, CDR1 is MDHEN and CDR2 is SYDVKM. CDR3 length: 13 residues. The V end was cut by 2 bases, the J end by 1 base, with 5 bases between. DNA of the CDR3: TGTGCCAGCAGTTTAGGGCAGAACACTGAAGCTTTCTTT. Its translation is CASSLGQNTEAFF. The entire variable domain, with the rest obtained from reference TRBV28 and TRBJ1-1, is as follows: DVKVTQSSRYLVKRTGEKVFLECVQDMDHENMFWYRQDPGLGLRLIYFSYDVKMKEKGDIPEGYSVSREKKERFSLILESASTNQTSMYLCASSLGQNTEAFFGQGTRLTVV.

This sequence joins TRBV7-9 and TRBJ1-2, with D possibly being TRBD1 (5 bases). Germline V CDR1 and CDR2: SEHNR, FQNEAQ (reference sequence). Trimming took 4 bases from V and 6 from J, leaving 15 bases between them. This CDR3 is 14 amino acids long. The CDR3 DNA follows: TGTGCCAGCAGCTCGGTTGGGGGGGAGCATGGCTACACCTTC. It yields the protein CASSSVGGEHGYTF. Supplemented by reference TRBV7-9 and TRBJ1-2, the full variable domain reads DTGVSQNPRHKITKRGQNVTFRCDPISEHNRLYWYRQTLGQGPEFLTYFQNEAQLEKSRLLSDRFSAERPKGSFSTLEIQRTEQGDSAMYLCASSSVGGEHGYTFGSGTRLTVV.

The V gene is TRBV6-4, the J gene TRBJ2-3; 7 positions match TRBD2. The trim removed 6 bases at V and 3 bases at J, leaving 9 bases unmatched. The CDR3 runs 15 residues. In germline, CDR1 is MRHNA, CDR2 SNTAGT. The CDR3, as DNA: TGTGCCAGCAGCCCGGTTGGCGGGGGAACAGATACGCAGTATTTT. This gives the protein CASSPVGGGTDTQYF.

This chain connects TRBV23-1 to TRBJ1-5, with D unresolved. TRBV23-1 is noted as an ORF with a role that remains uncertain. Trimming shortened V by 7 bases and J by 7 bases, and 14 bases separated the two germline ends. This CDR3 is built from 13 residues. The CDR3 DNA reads TGCGCCAGCATCCGAGTCCGAAACCAGCCCCAGCATTTT. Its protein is CASIRVRNQPQHF.

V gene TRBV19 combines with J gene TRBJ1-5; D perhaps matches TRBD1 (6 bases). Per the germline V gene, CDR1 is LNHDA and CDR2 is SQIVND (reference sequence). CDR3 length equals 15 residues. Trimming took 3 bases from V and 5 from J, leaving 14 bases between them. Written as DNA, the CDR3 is TGTGCCAGTAGTATCAGAGGGGGGGCGGATCAGCCCCAGCATTTT. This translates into CASSIRGGADQPQHF.

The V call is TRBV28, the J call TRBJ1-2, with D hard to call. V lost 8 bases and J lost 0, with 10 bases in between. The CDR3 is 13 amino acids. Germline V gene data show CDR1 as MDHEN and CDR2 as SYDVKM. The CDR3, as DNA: TGTGCCAGCTCTAAAAGTGCTAACTATGGCTACACCTTC. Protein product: CASSKSANYGYTF.

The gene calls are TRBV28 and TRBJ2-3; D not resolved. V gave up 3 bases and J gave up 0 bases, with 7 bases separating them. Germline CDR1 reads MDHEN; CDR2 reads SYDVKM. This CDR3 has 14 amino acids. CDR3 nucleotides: TGTGCCAGCAGTTTTGACGGGAGCACAGATACGCAGTATTTT. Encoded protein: CASSFDGSTDTQYF.

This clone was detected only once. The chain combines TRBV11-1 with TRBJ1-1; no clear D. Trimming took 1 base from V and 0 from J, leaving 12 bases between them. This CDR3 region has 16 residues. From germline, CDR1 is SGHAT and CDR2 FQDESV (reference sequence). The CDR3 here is CASSLGRVSMNTEAFF. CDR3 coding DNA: TGTGCCAGCAGCTTAGGTAGAGTCTCTATGAACACTGAAGCTTTCTTT. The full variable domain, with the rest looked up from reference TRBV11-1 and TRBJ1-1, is EAEVAQSPRYKITEKSQAVAFWCDPISGHATLYWYRQILGQGPELLVQFQDESVVDDSQLPKDRFSAERLKGVDSTLKIQPAELGDSAMYLCASSLGRVSMNTEAFFGQGTRLTVV.

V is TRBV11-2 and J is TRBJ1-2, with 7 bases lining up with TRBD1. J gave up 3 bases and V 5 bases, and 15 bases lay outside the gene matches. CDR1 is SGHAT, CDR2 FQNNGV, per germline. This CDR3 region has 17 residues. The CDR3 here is CASSLRQGWKVYYGYTF. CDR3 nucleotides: TGTGCCAGCAGCCTTCGACAGGGTTGGAAGGTATACTATGGCTACACCTTC.

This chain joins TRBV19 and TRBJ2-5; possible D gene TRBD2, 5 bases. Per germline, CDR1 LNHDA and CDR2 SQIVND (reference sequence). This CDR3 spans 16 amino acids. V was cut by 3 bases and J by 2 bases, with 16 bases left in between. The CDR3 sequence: CASSILAPSPQETQYF. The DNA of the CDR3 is TGTGCCAGTAGTATCCTAGCACCTAGTCCGCAAGAGACCCAGTACTTC.

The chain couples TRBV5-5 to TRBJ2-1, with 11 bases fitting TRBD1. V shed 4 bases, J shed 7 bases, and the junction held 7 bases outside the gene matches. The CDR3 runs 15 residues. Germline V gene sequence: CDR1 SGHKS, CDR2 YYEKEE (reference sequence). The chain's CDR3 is CASSMGQGGTNEQFF. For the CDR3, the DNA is TGTGCCAGCAGCATGGGACAGGGGGGAACGAATGAGCAGTTCTTC.

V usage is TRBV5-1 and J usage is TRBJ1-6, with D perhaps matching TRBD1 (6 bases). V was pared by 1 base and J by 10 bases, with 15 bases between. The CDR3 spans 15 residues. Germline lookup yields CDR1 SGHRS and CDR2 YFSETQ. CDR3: CASSLRQDLRSPLHF. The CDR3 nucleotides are TGCGCCAGCAGCTTGAGACAGGACCTGCGGTCACCCCTCCACTTT.

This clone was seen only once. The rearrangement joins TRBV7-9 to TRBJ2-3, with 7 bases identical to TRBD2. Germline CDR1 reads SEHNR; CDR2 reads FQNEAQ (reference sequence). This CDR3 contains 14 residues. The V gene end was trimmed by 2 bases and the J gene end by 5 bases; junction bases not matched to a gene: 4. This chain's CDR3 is CASSLLREGDTQYF. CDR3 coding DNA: TGTGCCAGCAGCTTATTAAGGGAGGGAGATACGCAGTATTTT.

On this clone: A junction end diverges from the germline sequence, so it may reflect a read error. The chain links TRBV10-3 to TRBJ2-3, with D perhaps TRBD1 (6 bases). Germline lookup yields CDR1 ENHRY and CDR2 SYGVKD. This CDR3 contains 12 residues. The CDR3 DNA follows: TGTGCCAACAGTCAGGGGCCAGATACGCAGTATTTT. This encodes CANSQGPDTQYF.

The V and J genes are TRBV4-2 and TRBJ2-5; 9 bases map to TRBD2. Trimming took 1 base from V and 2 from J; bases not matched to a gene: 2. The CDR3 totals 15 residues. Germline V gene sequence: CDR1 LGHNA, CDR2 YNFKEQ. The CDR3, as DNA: TGTGCCAGCAGCCAAGCGCGGGGGGGACAAGAGACCCAGTACTTC. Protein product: CASSQARGGQETQYF.

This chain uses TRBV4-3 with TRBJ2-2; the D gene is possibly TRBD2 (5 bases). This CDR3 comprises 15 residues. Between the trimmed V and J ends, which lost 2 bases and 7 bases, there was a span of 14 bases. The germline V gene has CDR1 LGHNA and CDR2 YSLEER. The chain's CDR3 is CASSQSAVRDGELFF. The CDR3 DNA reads TGCGCCAGCAGCCAATCAGCCGTACGGGACGGGGAGCTGTTTTTT.

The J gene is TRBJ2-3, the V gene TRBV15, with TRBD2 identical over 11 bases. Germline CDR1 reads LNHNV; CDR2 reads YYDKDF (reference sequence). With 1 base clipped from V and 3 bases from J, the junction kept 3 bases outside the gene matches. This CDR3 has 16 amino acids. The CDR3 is CATSRVGTSGTDTQYF. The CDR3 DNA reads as TGTGCCACCAGCAGAGTAGGGACTAGCGGTACAGATACGCAGTATTTT.

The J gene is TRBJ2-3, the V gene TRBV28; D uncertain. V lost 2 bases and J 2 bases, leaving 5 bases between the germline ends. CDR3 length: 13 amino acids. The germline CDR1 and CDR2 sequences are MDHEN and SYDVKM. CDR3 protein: CASSLLPTDTQYF. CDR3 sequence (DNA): TGTGCCAGCAGTTTACTACCCACAGATACGCAGTATTTT.

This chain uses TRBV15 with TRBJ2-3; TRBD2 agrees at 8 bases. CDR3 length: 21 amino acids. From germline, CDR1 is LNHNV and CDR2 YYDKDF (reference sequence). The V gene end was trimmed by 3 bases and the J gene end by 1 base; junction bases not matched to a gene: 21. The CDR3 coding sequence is TGTGCCACCAGCAGCCTCCCCAGATGGCGGGGGGCCAGGTGGGGCACAGATACGCAGTATTTT. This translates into CATSSLPRWRGARWGTDTQYF.

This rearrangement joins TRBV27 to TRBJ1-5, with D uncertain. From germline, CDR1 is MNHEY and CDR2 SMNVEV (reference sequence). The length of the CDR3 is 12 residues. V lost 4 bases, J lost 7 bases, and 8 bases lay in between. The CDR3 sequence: CASSYRGQPQHF. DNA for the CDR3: TGTGCCAGCAGTTACCGGGGACAGCCCCAGCATTTT.

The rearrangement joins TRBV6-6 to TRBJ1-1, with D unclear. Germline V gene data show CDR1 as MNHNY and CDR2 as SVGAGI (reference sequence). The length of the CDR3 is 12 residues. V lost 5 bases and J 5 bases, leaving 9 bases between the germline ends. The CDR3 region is CASSLEVTEAFF. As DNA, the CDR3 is TGTGCCAGCAGTCTGGAGGTGACTGAAGCTTTCTTT.

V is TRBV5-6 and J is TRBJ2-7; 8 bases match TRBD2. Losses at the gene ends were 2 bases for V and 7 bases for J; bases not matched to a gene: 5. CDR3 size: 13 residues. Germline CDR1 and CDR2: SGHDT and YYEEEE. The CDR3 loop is CASSFGGAGEQYV. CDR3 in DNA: TGTGCCAGCAGCTTCGGGGGGGCGGGGGAGCAGTACGTC.

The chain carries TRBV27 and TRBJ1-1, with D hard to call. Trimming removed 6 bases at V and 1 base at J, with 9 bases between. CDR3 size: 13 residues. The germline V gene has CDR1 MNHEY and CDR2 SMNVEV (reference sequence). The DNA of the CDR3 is TGTGCCAGCAGCCGACTGGGGAACACTGAAGCTTTCTTT. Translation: CASSRLGNTEAFF.

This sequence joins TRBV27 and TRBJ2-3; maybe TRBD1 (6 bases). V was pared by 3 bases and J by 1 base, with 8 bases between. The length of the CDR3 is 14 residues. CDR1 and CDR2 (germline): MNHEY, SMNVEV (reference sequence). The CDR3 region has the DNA TGTGCCAGCAGTTTGTGGACAGGCACAGATACGCAGTATTTT. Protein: CASSLWTGTDTQYF.

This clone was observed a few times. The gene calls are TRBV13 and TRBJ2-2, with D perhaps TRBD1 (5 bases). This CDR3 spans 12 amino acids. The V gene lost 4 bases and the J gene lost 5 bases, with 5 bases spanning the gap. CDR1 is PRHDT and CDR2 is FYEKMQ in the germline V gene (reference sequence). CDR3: CASSYRTGELFF. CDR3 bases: TGTGCCAGCAGCTACAGGACCGGGGAGCTGTTTTTT. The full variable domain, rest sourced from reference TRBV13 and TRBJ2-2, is AAGVIQSPRHLIKEKRETATLKCYPIPRHDTVYWYQQGPGQDPQFLISFYEKMQSDKGSIPDRFSAQQFSDYHSELNMSSLELGDSALYFCASSYRTGELFFGEGSRLTVL.

CDR3 coding DNA: TGTGCCAGCTCCGTTCTTTTTGGGGGGACTGAAGCTTTCTTT. Translating gives CASSVLFGGTEAFF. The V gene is TRBV18, the J gene TRBJ1-1; D possibly corresponds to TRBD1 (5 bases). The V gene lost 6 bases and the J gene lost 5 bases, with 16 bases spanning the gap. Germline-derived CDR1 and CDR2 are KGHSH and LQKENI. The CDR3 is 14 amino acids.

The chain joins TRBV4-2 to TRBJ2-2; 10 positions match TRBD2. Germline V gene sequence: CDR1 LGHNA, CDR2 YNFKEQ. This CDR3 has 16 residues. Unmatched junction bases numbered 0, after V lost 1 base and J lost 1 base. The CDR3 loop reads CASSQVAGGNTGELFF. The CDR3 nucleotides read TGTGCCAGCAGCCAAGTAGCGGGGGGGAACACCGGGGAGCTGTTTTTT.